This TCR beta chain was recovered during a study of synovial regulatory T cells in juvenile arthritis. Broader study findings: Largely private between patients, iaTreg TCR repertoires showed partial overlap with synovial Teff and blood CPL repertoires.

The protocol was immunoSEQ multiplex PCR, while the TCRdb copy is restricted to in-frame clones and leaves out a portion. This table holds 10,000 or so clones. This CDR3 is 15 amino acids long. No DNA is listed. The germline V gene has CDR1 KGHSH and CDR2 LQKENI. Donors were over 10 juvenile idiopathic arthritis patients with active disease. Median disease duration was about 7 years, range 0.2-19.1. As for this clone: Its antigen is undetermined.

The sample was Treg cells from blood. Subset indicated: remaining (HLA-DR-negative) circulating blood Treg cells. The chain is built from TRBV18 and TRBJ2-3; TCRdb's assignment of TRBD1 cannot be checked, as there is no DNA. The receptor was isolated from a donor aged 2-30 years with juvenile idiopathic arthritis. Here the CDR3 reads CASSPPGAPGDTQYF. Using reference TRBV18 and TRBJ2-3 for the parts outside the CDR3, the full variable domain is NAGVMQNPRHLVRRRGQEARLRCSPMKGHSHVYWYRQLPEEGLKFMVYLQKENIIDESGMPKERFSAEFPKEGPSILRIQQVVRGDSAAYFCASSPPGAPGDTQYFGPGTRLTVL.